This T cell receptor (beta chain) was sequenced during a study of T cell changes during pregnancy in multiple sclerosis. V dropped 8 bases and J dropped 8; count of bases not matched to a gene: 5. From germline, CDR1 is GTSNPN and CDR2 SVGIG (reference sequence). The CDR3 has 13 residues. This clone was seen a handful of times. This table comes from immunoSEQ multiplex PCR, and its TCRdb copy is limited to in-frame clones, with some not included. Altogether 85,000 to 130,000 clones are present, roughly nine tenths being singletons, with the ten largest covering roughly 1.6%. The sequence was obtained from a female donor with multiple sclerosis, enrolled in a pregnancy study. V usage is TRBV30 and J usage is TRBJ1-6; 11 bases align to TRBD1. Here the sequenced sample was peripheral blood, taken before pregnancy. The CDR3 reads CAGGQGAYSPLHF. CDR3 DNA: TGTGCCGGAGGACAGGGGGCATATTCACCCCTCCACTTT.